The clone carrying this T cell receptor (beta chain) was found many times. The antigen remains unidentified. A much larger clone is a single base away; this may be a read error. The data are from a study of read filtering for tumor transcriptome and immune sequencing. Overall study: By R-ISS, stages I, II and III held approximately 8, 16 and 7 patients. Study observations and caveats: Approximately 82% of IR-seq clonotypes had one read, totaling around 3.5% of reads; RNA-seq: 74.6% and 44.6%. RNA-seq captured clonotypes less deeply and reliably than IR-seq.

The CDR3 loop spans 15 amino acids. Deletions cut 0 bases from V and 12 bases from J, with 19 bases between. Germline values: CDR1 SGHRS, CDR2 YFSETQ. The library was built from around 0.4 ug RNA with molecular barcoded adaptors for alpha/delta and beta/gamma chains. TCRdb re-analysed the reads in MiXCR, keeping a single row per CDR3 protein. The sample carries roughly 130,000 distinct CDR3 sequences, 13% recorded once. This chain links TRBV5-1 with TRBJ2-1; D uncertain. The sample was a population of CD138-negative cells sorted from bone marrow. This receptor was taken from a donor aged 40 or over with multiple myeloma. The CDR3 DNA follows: TGCGCCAGCAGCTTGGTGGCCAAGAGAGAGGATGGGCAGTTCTTC. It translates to CASSLVAKREDGQFF.